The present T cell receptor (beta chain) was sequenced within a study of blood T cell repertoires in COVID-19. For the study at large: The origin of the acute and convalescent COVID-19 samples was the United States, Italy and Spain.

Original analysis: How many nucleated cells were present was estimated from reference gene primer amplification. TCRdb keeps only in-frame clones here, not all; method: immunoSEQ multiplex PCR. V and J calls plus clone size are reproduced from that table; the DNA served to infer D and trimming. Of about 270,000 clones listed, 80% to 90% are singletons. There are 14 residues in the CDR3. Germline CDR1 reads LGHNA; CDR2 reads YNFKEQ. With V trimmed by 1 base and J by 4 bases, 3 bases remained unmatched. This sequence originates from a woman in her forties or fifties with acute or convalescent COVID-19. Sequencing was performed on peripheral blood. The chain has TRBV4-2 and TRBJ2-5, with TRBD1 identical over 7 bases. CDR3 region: CASSQGTGTETQYF. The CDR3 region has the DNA TGTGCCAGCAGCCAAGGGACAGGTACAGAGACCCAGTACTTC.